There are many counts of the clone carrying this T cell receptor beta chain. Its antigen is unidentified. This specimen comes from a study of response to subunit inactivated influenza vaccine. The study's findings and limits: It was the authors' suggestion that each seasonal influenza vaccination recruits few new T cells.

The CDR3 covers 14 residues. With V trimmed by 2 bases and J by 2 bases, 3 bases remained unmatched. Germline CDR1 reads MNHEY; CDR2 reads SMNVEV (reference sequence). TCRdb called the RT-PCR reads again in MiXCR, with one record for every CDR3 protein. In the table there are about 160,000 distinct CDR3 sequences, roughly 10% of which are singletons. The sequencing here drew on non-naive T cells sorted from PBMCs, taken roughly 45 days after vaccination. The chain employs TRBV27 and TRBJ2-7, with 7 nucleotides matching TRBD1. The TCR was taken from a man aged 50 or older who received an inactivated influenza vaccine. CDR3 in amino acids: CASSLQGVPYEQYF. Written as DNA, the CDR3 is TGTGCCAGCAGTTTACAGGGGGTACCCTACGAGCAGTACTTC.